The entry that follows covers one TCR beta chain sequence. Its antigen is as yet unknown. The sample belongs to a study of T cell responses to AZD1222 COVID-19 vaccine. General study points: Repertoires in all cases were sampled only once the peak T cell response had passed. In the spike-specific TCR repertoire, nearly half reportedly target unmutated variant regions. The number of AZD1222 recipients seropositive at baseline was only five to seven.

The CDR3 loop spans 17 amino acids. CDR1 MNHNS and CDR2 SASEGT come from the germline V gene. V lost 4 bases and J lost 0; bases outside the gene matches: 9. The method was immunoSEQ multiplex PCR; TCRdb's version includes in-frame clones alone and lacks a portion of them. The repertoire holds approximately 130,000 clones, with about 94% as singletons. Here the sequenced sample was peripheral blood, taken on day 0 of AZD1222 vaccination. The V call is TRBV6-1, the J call TRBJ1-5; 7 nucleotides align to TRBD1. The receptor was isolated from an adult in good health. CDR3 sequence (DNA): TGTGCCAGCAGTGCGGGGGGACAGTCCCATAGCAATCAGCCCCAGCATTTT. Amino acids: CASSAGGQSHSNQPQHF.